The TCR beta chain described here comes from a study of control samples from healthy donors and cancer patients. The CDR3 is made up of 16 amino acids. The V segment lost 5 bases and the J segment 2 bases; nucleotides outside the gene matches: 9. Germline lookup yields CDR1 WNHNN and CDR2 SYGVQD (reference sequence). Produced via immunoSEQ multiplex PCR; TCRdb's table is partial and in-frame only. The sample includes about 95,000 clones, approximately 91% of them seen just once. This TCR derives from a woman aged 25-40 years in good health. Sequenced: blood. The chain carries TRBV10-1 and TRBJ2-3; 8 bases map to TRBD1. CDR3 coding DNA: TGCGCCAGCAGTCCCGGGACAGGATTAAACACAGATACGCAGTATTTT. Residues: CASSPGTGLNTDTQYF.